This TCR beta chain was sequenced during a study of human T cells and chemical hapten exposure (dated by TCRdb to the early 2020s). Concerning the study at large: For sensitization, 2% DPC in acetone was applied to a roughly 2 cm by roughly 2 cm area of upper inner arm skin. Throughout the approximately 24-week study period, patients were also given weekly therapeutic DPC doses on the scalp. Patch testing on the upper back used Finn chambers containing 0.01% DPC, with scoring done after 6 days according to International Contact Dermatitis Research Group standards. The patient cohort, mostly female, included alopecia areata with under or over 50% scalp involvement, alopecia totalis and alopecia universalis. The libraries were sequenced as a pool, and the TCR yield per sample differed mostly because of small variations in library volumes within the pool. Peripheral blood TCR repertoire changes were tracked in vivo in alopecia patients during primary and secondary sensitization to the hapten diphenylcyclopropenone (DPC). Blood samples were taken from patients before sensitization (week 0) and at 2, 6 and about 24 weeks after DPC sensitization. Blood for TCR sequencing was provided by twenty-nine alopecia patients at one to four time points (pre-sensitization, 2, 6 and 24 weeks). Here is what the overall study found, with its caveats: The number of TCRs above 1 in 1000 frequency did not change with DPC sensitization; there was no evidence of global repertoire structure alterations. Compared with pre-sensitization or healthy control sets, expanded TCRs formed significantly more large CDR3 similarity clusters, which is consistent with antigen-driven responses. Because every patient had alopecia, a presumed autoimmune disease, the patients' immune response might differ from that of healthy individuals. Patch test score was positively correlated with the number of PT1 expanded TCRs, with significance at thresholds 8, 16 and 32 but not at 4. After repeated subsampling, changes were observed in the strength of the expansion versus patch-test correlation and in the threshold at which the correlation became significant.

The time point label, as the study defines it: patch test 1, 2 weeks after DPC sensitization. In light of the paper, this sample's treatment or condition label describes: therapeutic diphenylcyclopropenone sensitization with weekly scalp DPC. At every patch-test visit, the blood draw took place before the patch test was put on. To be eligible, patients had to be aged 18 to 70, diagnosed with alopecia and judged suitable for DPC therapy, while pregnant patients were excluded. Total RNA was extracted from unfractionated whole blood that had been collected in Tempus Blood RNA tubes. The library came from RACE. Reads for this sample came from a NextSeq 500. During library preparation, unique molecular identifiers were attached to individual cDNA molecules so that TCRs could be counted quantitatively and reproducibly. From each blood RNA sample, both TCR alpha and TCR beta chains were sequenced. On the authors' methods: The median number of TCRs per sample was approximately 93,000, ranging from about 20,000 to 750,000. V, J and CDR3 annotation of the TCR reads was performed with the Decombinator software suite. To make PS versus PT1 abundance plots, every sample was subsampled to the same number of TCRs (28,000). Expanded TCRs were defined as absent before sensitization and observed at least eight times at the 2-week time point. TCRdb passed the public sequencing reads through fastp at Q25 and MiXCR, retaining productive beta sequences. Rows with one shared CDR3 protein collapse into an entry with the most common genes and DNA. In this record, the V and J calls reflect TCRdb's handling and not the investigators' own analysis. The sample table shows some 340,000 distinct CDR3 sequences, and approximately 6.3% are seen once. Approximately 8.9% of the sample is in the top ten clones.

At least ten counts were recorded for this clonotype. Its cognate antigen has yet to be identified. Per-base quality was not reported, and no clone a single base away is much larger than it. The germline V gene (reference sequence) yields SGHNT for CDR1 and YYREEE for CDR2. Inclusive of the bounding cysteine and phenylalanine, the CDR3 is 14 residues long. Of the read, only the CDR3 DNA is kept; its 42 bases are in frame from base 1. V is trimmed back by 9 bases and J by 8 bases, and the junction contains 15 bases that no gene match accounts for. The specimen was whole blood, collected in connection with sensitization to the hapten diphenylcyclopropenone (DPC). This TCR derives from a woman under 30 with alopecia areata. Some clones in this sample may be carry-over from other donors' samples. The V gene is TRBV5-4 and the J gene is TRBJ2-3, with 7 junctional bases fitting TRBD1. This receptor has the CDR3 CATRGGPAISTQYF. The DNA sequence follows: TGTGCCACCCGAGGGGGCCCCGCCATATCTACGCAGTATTTT.